This T cell receptor (beta chain) was sequenced during a study of T cell responses to AZD1222 COVID-19 vaccine. About the research overall: Some second doses came at about 4 weeks and others at about 12 weeks; these were pooled.

This CDR3 comprises 16 residues. The trim removed 0 bases at V and 6 bases at J, leaving 8 bases unmatched. Per the germline V gene, CDR1 is SGDLS and CDR2 is YYNGEE. General study findings and limits: Nearly half of spike-specific TCRs reportedly target variant regions that are unmutated in the B.1.351 and B.1.1.7 variants.

This clone was detected once. The antigen remains undetermined. Some clones are missing from TCRdb's copy, which holds only in-frame ones; the method was immunoSEQ multiplex PCR. The table shows around 140,000 clones, with roughly 92% occurring only once. The TCR sequence derives from an adult in good health. J is TRBJ2-1 and V is TRBV9; TRBD1 aligns across 8 bases. The input for sequencing was peripheral blood, taken on day 0 of AZD1222 vaccination. The CDR3 is CASSVAPGQEFNEQFF. The CDR3 coding sequence is TGTGCCAGCAGCGTAGCCCCGGGACAGGAATTCAATGAGCAGTTCTTC.